The rows below give T cell receptor beta chains drawn from one sample of a study of blood T cell repertoires in COVID-19. Produced via immunoSEQ multiplex PCR; TCRdb's table is partial and in-frame only. The sample consists of a few hundred thousand clones, about 90% of them appearing once. Sequenced material: peripheral blood. These receptors were obtained from a woman in her sixties with COVID-19, enrolled during active disease. CDR3s include the opening cysteine and the closing phenylalanine or tryptophan. The D gene is left open where the match is weak. Size values are once, few and many counts, or a class for expanded clones, and some rows have none.

V gene: TRBV18
D gene: TRBD1
CDR3 length: 15
clone size: -
J gene: TRBJ2-3
CDR3 DNA: TGTGCCAGCTCACCGAGTCAGGGGGCCGTAGATACGCAGTATTTT
CDR3 protein: CASSPSQGAVDTQYF

V gene: TRBV7-3
D gene: -
CDR3 length: 16
clone size: -
J gene: TRBJ2-4
CDR3 DNA: TGTGCCAGCAGCCCCTTAGGGGATGCGGCCAAAAACATTCAGTACTTC
CDR3 protein: CASSPLGDAAKNIQYF

V gene: TRBV25-1
D gene: -
CDR3 length: 14
clone size: -
J gene: TRBJ2-1
CDR3 DNA: TGTGCCAGCAGTGAATCCGGGTCACACAATGAGCAGTTCTTC
CDR3 protein: CASSESGSHNEQFF

V gene: TRBV6-5
D gene: -
CDR3 length: 13
clone size: -
J gene: TRBJ1-1
CDR3 DNA: TGTGCCAGCAGGATGCTAGGGAGCACTGAAGCTTTCTTT
CDR3 protein: CASRMLGSTEAFF

V gene: TRBV27
D gene: -
CDR3 length: 13
clone size: once
J gene: TRBJ2-1
CDR3 DNA: TGTGCCAGTGCCTATAGTTGGGCCAATGAGCAGTTCTTC
CDR3 protein: CASAYSWANEQFF

V gene: TRBV6-6
D gene: TRBD1
CDR3 length: 13
clone size: -
J gene: TRBJ2-2
CDR3 DNA: TGTGCCAGCAGCCGCGGACAGGGCGGGGAGCTGTTTTTT
CDR3 protein: CASSRGQGGELFF

V gene: TRBV10-3
D gene: TRBD1
CDR3 length: 17
clone size: few
J gene: TRBJ2-2
CDR3 DNA: TGTGCCATCAGTGAGTCAAACAGGGGGCAGGGCACCGGGGAGCTGTTTTTT
CDR3 protein: CAISESNRGQGTGELFF

V gene: TRBV6-5
D gene: -
CDR3 length: 12
clone size: -
J gene: TRBJ1-1
CDR3 DNA: TGTGCCAGCAGTTACCCGGGAGAAGAAGCTTTCTTT
CDR3 protein: CASSYPGEEAFF

V gene: TRBV7-2
D gene: TRBD1
CDR3 length: 16
clone size: -
J gene: TRBJ2-5
CDR3 DNA: TGTGCCAGCAGAGGGTTGACAGGGGGGGACCAAGAGACCCAGTACTTC
CDR3 protein: CASRGLTGGDQETQYF

V gene: TRBV6-2/TRBV6-3
D gene: -
CDR3 length: 18
clone size: few
J gene: TRBJ1-1
CDR3 DNA: TGTGCCAGCAGTTACTCGAGATGGCTCAGCGTTACTAACACTGAAGCTTTCTTT
CDR3 protein: CASSYSRWLSVTNTEAFF

V gene: TRBV25-1
D gene: -
CDR3 length: 13
clone size: few
J gene: TRBJ2-7
CDR3 DNA: TGTGCCAGCAGCCGTGTCGGGATCTACGAGCAGTACTTC
CDR3 protein: CASSRVGIYEQYF

V gene: TRBV19
D gene: TRBD2
CDR3 length: 19
clone size: -
J gene: TRBJ2-1
CDR3 DNA: TGTGCCAGTAGTATTGGGTGGCTAGCGGGGGGGAGCTCCTACAATGAGCAGTTCTTC
CDR3 protein: CASSIGWLAGGSSYNEQFF

V gene: TRBV7-9
D gene: TRBD1
CDR3 length: 14
clone size: -
J gene: TRBJ1-6
CDR3 DNA: TGTGCCAGCAGCTGGACAGGGGAGAATTCACCCCTCCACTTT
CDR3 protein: CASSWTGENSPLHF

V gene: TRBV19
D gene: -
CDR3 length: 13
clone size: -
J gene: TRBJ1-3
CDR3 DNA: TGTGCCAGTCGACAGGTCTCTGGAAACACCATATATTTT
CDR3 protein: CASRQVSGNTIYF

V gene: TRBV3-1/TRBV3-2
D gene: -
CDR3 length: 16
clone size: -
J gene: TRBJ1-5
CDR3 DNA: TGTGCCAGCAGCCAAGCCGGGCAGGGGTTTGGGCAGCCCCAGCATTTT
CDR3 protein: CASSQAGQGFGQPQHF

V gene: TRBV4-2
D gene: TRBD1
CDR3 length: 14
clone size: -
J gene: TRBJ1-1
CDR3 DNA: TGTGCCAGCTCATCCGGGACAGTGAACACTGAAGCTTTCTTT
CDR3 protein: CASSSGTVNTEAFF

V gene: TRBV5-1
D gene: -
CDR3 length: 14
clone size: -
J gene: TRBJ1-5
CDR3 DNA: TGCGCCAGCAGCTTGGGCGGGAGCAATCAGCCCCAGCATTTT
CDR3 protein: CASSLGGSNQPQHF

V gene: TRBV25-1
D gene: TRBD1
CDR3 length: 14
clone size: few
J gene: TRBJ1-2
CDR3 DNA: TGTGCCAGTTCTTACAGGGGAACTAACTATGGCTACACCTTC
CDR3 protein: CASSYRGTNYGYTF

V gene: TRBV7-9
D gene: -
CDR3 length: 12
clone size: -
J gene: TRBJ1-5
CDR3 DNA: TGTGCCAGCAGCAGTGTGGCTCAGCCCCAGCATTTT
CDR3 protein: CASSSVAQPQHF

V gene: TRBV5-1
D gene: -
CDR3 length: 11
clone size: -
J gene: TRBJ1-2
CDR3 DNA: TGCGCCAGCAATGGGGGCTCCGGCTACACCTTC
CDR3 protein: CASNGGSGYTF

V gene: TRBV7-2
D gene: -
CDR3 length: 12
clone size: -
J gene: TRBJ2-7
CDR3 DNA: TGTGCCAGCAGCTTATCCCAGTACGAGCAGTACTTC
CDR3 protein: CASSLSQYEQYF

V gene: TRBV6-2/TRBV6-3
D gene: -
CDR3 length: 14
clone size: -
J gene: TRBJ1-1
CDR3 DNA: TGTGCCAGCAGTTACGGGCAGGGGAACACTGAAGCTTTCTTT
CDR3 protein: CASSYGQGNTEAFF

V gene: TRBV18
D gene: TRBD1
CDR3 length: 14
clone size: -
J gene: TRBJ1-6
CDR3 DNA: TGTGCCAGCTCACAGGGACAGGGAAATTCACCCCTCCACTTT
CDR3 protein: CASSQGQGNSPLHF

V gene: TRBV19
D gene: -
CDR3 length: 15
clone size: -
J gene: TRBJ1-2
CDR3 DNA: TGTGCCAGTAGTATATTAGCGAGGGAGTCCTATGGCTACACCTTC
CDR3 protein: CASSILARESYGYTF

V gene: TRBV5-1
D gene: -
CDR3 length: 18
clone size: -
J gene: TRBJ2-2
CDR3 DNA: TGCGCCAGCAGCTTGGTGCGGACGTACCCTCGGACAACCGGGGAGCTGTTTTTT
CDR3 protein: CASSLVRTYPRTTGELFF

V gene: TRBV7-5
D gene: -
CDR3 length: 16
clone size: -
J gene: TRBJ1-3
CDR3 DNA: TGTGCCAGAAGCTTAAGGTCAACAGGGACTGGAAACACCATATATTTT
CDR3 protein: CARSLRSTGTGNTIYF

V gene: TRBV7-8
D gene: TRBD1
CDR3 length: 18
clone size: few
J gene: TRBJ1-5
CDR3 DNA: TGTGCCAGCAGCTTAGCGAGGGGGCCCGCTTATAGCAATCAGCCCCAGCATTTT
CDR3 protein: CASSLARGPAYSNQPQHF

V gene: TRBV10-3
D gene: TRBD1
CDR3 length: 17
clone size: -
J gene: TRBJ1-3
CDR3 DNA: TGTGCCATCAGTGAGCCCGGACAGGGATTGAGAGGAAACACCATATATTTT
CDR3 protein: CAISEPGQGLRGNTIYF

V gene: TRBV7-9
D gene: -
CDR3 length: 15
clone size: -
J gene: TRBJ1-6
CDR3 DNA: TGTGCCAGCAGCAACGGGTGGGGGCAGGGTTCACCCCTCCACTTT
CDR3 protein: CASSNGWGQGSPLHF

V gene: TRBV4-2
D gene: TRBD1
CDR3 length: 15
clone size: -
J gene: TRBJ1-6
CDR3 DNA: TGTGCCAGCAGCTTAGCCGGGACAGATGATTCACCCCTCCACTTT
CDR3 protein: CASSLAGTDDSPLHF

V gene: TRBV19
D gene: TRBD1
CDR3 length: 13
clone size: -
J gene: TRBJ2-5
CDR3 DNA: TGTGCCAGTAACAGGGGGCGCGAAAAGACCCAGTACTTC
CDR3 protein: CASNRGREKTQYF

V gene: TRBV18
D gene: -
CDR3 length: 13
clone size: -
J gene: TRBJ1-5
CDR3 DNA: TGTGCCAGCTCACAACGACAGCATCAGCCCCAGCATTTT
CDR3 protein: CASSQRQHQPQHF

V gene: TRBV7-2
D gene: -
CDR3 length: 15
clone size: -
J gene: TRBJ1-3
CDR3 DNA: TGTGCCAGCAGCTTTTTGACAGCCGAGGGAAACACCATATATTTT
CDR3 protein: CASSFLTAEGNTIYF

V gene: TRBV3-1/TRBV3-2
D gene: TRBD1
CDR3 length: 14
clone size: -
J gene: TRBJ1-6
CDR3 DNA: TGTGCCAGCAGCCAAGGACAGGGCAATTCACCCCTCCACTTT
CDR3 protein: CASSQGQGNSPLHF

V gene: TRBV7-9
D gene: -
CDR3 length: 12
clone size: few
J gene: TRBJ1-1
CDR3 DNA: TGTGCCAGCACCTTGGGGGAGACTGAAGCTTTCTTT
CDR3 protein: CASTLGETEAFF

V gene: TRBV18
D gene: -
CDR3 length: 13
clone size: -
J gene: TRBJ2-3
CDR3 DNA: TGTGCCAGCTCATCCACTAGCACAGATACGCAGTATTTT
CDR3 protein: CASSSTSTDTQYF

V gene: TRBV21-1
D gene: -
CDR3 length: 18
clone size: -
J gene: TRBJ1-1
CDR3 DNA: TGTGCCAGCAGCAAAGGGGGCAGGGCTCAGAATGGGGCCGCTGAAGCTTTCTTT
CDR3 protein: CASSKGGRAQNGAAEAFF

V gene: TRBV7-3
D gene: TRBD1
CDR3 length: 18
clone size: -
J gene: TRBJ2-6
CDR3 DNA: TGTGCCAGCAGCCGCCGGACAGGGGGTTTATTGGGGGCCAACGTCCTGACTTTC
CDR3 protein: CASSRRTGGLLGANVLTF

V gene: TRBV9
D gene: -
CDR3 length: 14
clone size: once
J gene: TRBJ1-6
CDR3 DNA: TGTGCCAGCAGCGTAGGTTGGGGGCTAACACCCCTCCACTTT
CDR3 protein: CASSVGWGLTPLHF

V gene: TRBV27
D gene: -
CDR3 length: 14
clone size: -
J gene: TRBJ2-3
CDR3 DNA: TGTGCCAGCAGGCTAAGAACCCGCACAGATACGCAGTATTTT
CDR3 protein: CASRLRTRTDTQYF

V gene: TRBV30
D gene: -
CDR3 length: 14
clone size: -
J gene: TRBJ1-2
CDR3 DNA: TGTGCCTGGATATTGTGCAGGGAAATAGGAGGCTACACCTTC
CDR3 protein: CAWILCREIGGYTF

V gene: TRBV7-6
D gene: -
CDR3 length: 15
clone size: -
J gene: TRBJ2-1
CDR3 DNA: TGTGCCAGCAGCCCCCTTCCCCGCATAGCTTCCGAGCAGTTCTTC
CDR3 protein: CASSPLPRIASEQFF

V gene: TRBV29-1
D gene: -
CDR3 length: 13
clone size: -
J gene: TRBJ2-1
CDR3 DNA: TGCAGCGTTGTAGGGGGTTCCCCAAATGAGCAGTTCTTC
CDR3 protein: CSVVGGSPNEQFF

V gene: TRBV18
D gene: -
CDR3 length: 15
clone size: -
J gene: TRBJ2-2
CDR3 DNA: TGTGCCAGCTCACCACAAGGCCAGGGCACCGGGGAGCTGTTTTTT
CDR3 protein: CASSPQGQGTGELFF

V gene: TRBV18
D gene: TRBD1
CDR3 length: 19
clone size: once
J gene: TRBJ1-1
CDR3 DNA: TGTGCCAGCTCACCTTTTACCGGGACAGGGGGCGCCGGGGGAACTGAAGCTTTCTTT
CDR3 protein: CASSPFTGTGGAGGTEAFF

V gene: TRBV3-1/TRBV3-2
D gene: -
CDR3 length: 16
clone size: -
J gene: TRBJ2-1
CDR3 DNA: TGTGCCAGCAGCCAATGGGGCGACAGCGACTACAATGAGCAGTTCTTC
CDR3 protein: CASSQWGDSDYNEQFF

V gene: TRBV5-1
D gene: TRBD1
CDR3 length: 15
clone size: -
J gene: TRBJ1-2
CDR3 DNA: TGCGCCAGCAGCTTGGACGGACAGGGGGCTGGTGGCTACACCTTC
CDR3 protein: CASSLDGQGAGGYTF

V gene: TRBV10-1
D gene: -
CDR3 length: 16
clone size: -
J gene: TRBJ1-5
CDR3 DNA: TGCGCCAGCAGTGAGTCGAAGGCGGGGAATTGGCAGCCCCAGCATTTT
CDR3 protein: CASSESKAGNWQPQHF

V gene: TRBV10-3
D gene: -
CDR3 length: 14
clone size: -
J gene: TRBJ2-5
CDR3 DNA: TGTGCCATCAGGGGGGACCGAGCGGGAGAGACCCAGTACTTC
CDR3 protein: CAIRGDRAGETQYF

V gene: TRBV4-3
D gene: TRBD2
CDR3 length: 16
clone size: -
J gene: TRBJ2-3
CDR3 DNA: TGCGCCAGCAGCCAATTAGCGGGGGGGCCGGAAGATACGCAGTATTTT
CDR3 protein: CASSQLAGGPEDTQYF

V gene: TRBV24-1
D gene: TRBD1
CDR3 length: 13
clone size: -
J gene: TRBJ2-7
CDR3 DNA: TGTGCCACCAGTGACCACAGGGGTGGCGAGCAGTACTTC
CDR3 protein: CATSDHRGGEQYF

V gene: TRBV4-3
D gene: TRBD1
CDR3 length: 14
clone size: once
J gene: TRBJ1-2
CDR3 DNA: TGCGCCAGCAGCCAAACCGGGACAGGGCATGGCTACACCTTC
CDR3 protein: CASSQTGTGHGYTF

V gene: TRBV9
D gene: TRBD2
CDR3 length: 16
clone size: -
J gene: TRBJ2-3
CDR3 DNA: TGTGCCAGCAGCGGATTAGGGGGACTAGGTGAAAGGGCGCAGTATTTT
CDR3 protein: CASSGLGGLGERAQYF